The 20 T cell receptor beta chains given below trace back to one sample, sequenced in a study of shared clonotypes between healthy human individuals. TCRdb's copy holds only in-frame clones and misses some; the assay was immunoSEQ multiplex PCR. The sample yields roughly 2 million clones, 90% to 95% seen once. Specimen: naive CD4+ T cells sorted from blood. Described subset: CD45RA+ positively selected. The receptors stem from a man aged 18 to 35 in good health.

V is TRBV9 and J is TRBJ2-3; D ambiguous. The CDR3 extends over 12 amino acids. The germline gives CDR1 SGDLS, CDR2 YYNGEE. V was shortened by 0 bases and J by 5 bases, with 4 bases between the two germline ends. In DNA form, the CDR3 reads TGTGCCAGCAGCGTAGTGGAAGATACGCAGTATTTT. Protein product: CASSVVEDTQYF.

Concerning this clone: Mismatch with germline at one junction end may stem from a read error. The V call is TRBV4-1, the J call TRBJ1-2; D is perhaps TRBD1 (5 bases). The CDR3 contains 12 residues. The germline gives CDR1 MGHRA, CDR2 YSYEKL. The CDR3 sequence is CASSQFRQPPAF. The DNA of the CDR3 is TGCGCCAGCAGCCAATTCAGACAGCCCCCAGCCTTC.

V is TRBV27 and J is TRBJ2-1; D gene uncertain. The CDR3 runs 15 residues. Germline V gives CDR1 MNHEY, CDR2 SMNVEV (reference sequence). Trimming took 4 bases from V and 5 from J, leaving 15 bases between them. The CDR3: CASSSLGKAHNEQFF. The CDR3 DNA is TGTGCCAGCAGTTCTCTCGGCAAGGCCCACAATGAGCAGTTCTTC.

The CDR3 is CASRPQGDYGYTF. The CDR3 nucleotides read TGTGCCAGCAGGCCGCAGGGGGACTATGGCTACACCTTC. The chain uses TRBV5-6 and TRBJ1-2; 7 nucleotides line up with TRBD1. This CDR3 contains 13 residues. Germline V gene lookup returns CDR1 SGHDT and CDR2 YYEEEE. With 5 bases clipped from V and 3 bases from J, the junction kept 4 bases outside the gene matches. Filled out from reference TRBV5-6 and TRBJ1-2, the complete variable domain reads DAGVTQSPTHLIKTRGQQVTLRCSPKSGHDTVSWYQQALGQGPQFIFQYYEEEERQRGNFPDRFSGHQFPNYSSELNVNALLLGDSALYLCASRPQGDYGYTFGSGTRLTVV.

As concerns this clone: A much larger clone lies a single base off, so this may be a read error. V gene TRBV13 combines with J gene TRBJ1-5; possible D gene TRBD1, 5 bases. Germline CDR1 and CDR2: PRHDT and FYEKMQ (reference sequence). The CDR3 consists of 16 residues. The CDR3 DNA reads as TGTGCCGGCAGCTTACGGGGGGATCGGAGCAATCAGCCCCAGCATTTT. This encodes CAGSLRGDRSNQPQHF.

This chain links TRBV5-6 with TRBJ2-7; 12 bases map to TRBD2. Germline trimming cut 4 bases from V and 3 bases from J; bases unmatched to any gene: 8. The germline CDR1 and CDR2 sequences are SGHDT and YYEEEE. This CDR3 has 16 residues. The CDR3 nucleotides are TGTGCCAGCAGCCTTCAGACTAGCGGGGGTTTCTACGAGCAGTACTTC. Amino acids: CASSLQTSGGFYEQYF.

This chain links TRBV30 with TRBJ2-1, with 8 bases aligning to TRBD2. Germline V gene lookup returns CDR1 GTSNPN and CDR2 SVGIG (reference sequence). V gave up 1 base and J gave up 6 bases; unmatched junction bases: 5. This CDR3 comprises 14 residues. CDR3 region: CAWSEGLVSNEQFF. CDR3 coding DNA: TGTGCCTGGAGTGAGGGACTAGTTTCCAATGAGCAGTTCTTC.

The V gene is TRBV30, the J gene TRBJ1-1, with D possibly being TRBD1 (6 bases). Deletions cut 1 base from V and 5 bases from J, with 17 bases between. CDR1 is GTSNPN and CDR2 is SVGIG in the germline V gene (reference sequence). The CDR3 extends over 15 amino acids. The DNA of the CDR3 is TGTGCCTGGAGTGCCCGGGGGGGGGCGATTACTGAAGCTTTCTTT. It encodes CAWSARGGAITEAFF.

This chain joins TRBV28 and TRBJ2-4, with a possible D match to TRBD1 (7 bases). CDR1 is MDHEN, CDR2 SYDVKM, per germline. CDR3 length: 16 amino acids. Trimming shortened V by 5 bases and J by 1 base, and 15 bases separated the two germline ends. CDR3 sequence reads: CASSPGGNRAKNIQYF. CDR3 bases: TGTGCCAGCAGTCCAGGGGGGAACAGGGCCAAAAACATTCAGTACTTC.

This chain links TRBV5-1 with TRBJ1-4, with D perhaps matching TRBD1 (5 bases). V was cut by 4 bases and J by 0 bases, with 10 bases left in between. The CDR3 has 15 residues. In germline, CDR1 is SGHRS, CDR2 YFSETQ. CDR3 in amino acids: CASSITGPTNEKLFF. The CDR3 DNA sequence: TGCGCCAGCAGCATAACAGGCCCAACTAATGAAAAACTGTTTTTT.

The chain joins TRBV13 to TRBJ1-5; 7 nucleotides agree with TRBD1. This CDR3 has 15 amino acids. Unmatched junction bases numbered 6, after V lost 2 bases and J lost 5 bases. CDR1 is PRHDT and CDR2 is FYEKMQ in the germline V gene (reference sequence). The CDR3 reads CASSLSLTGDQPQHF. The CDR3 DNA reads TGTGCCAGCAGCTTATCTCTAACAGGGGATCAGCCCCAGCATTTT.

V usage is TRBV10-3 and J usage is TRBJ2-1; 14 nucleotides agree with TRBD2. V was clipped by 7 bases and J by 0 bases; unmatched bases: 2. CDR3 length: 16 residues. CDR1 is ENHRY, CDR2 SYGVKD, per germline. The CDR3 region has the DNA TGTGCCATCACTGGGACTAGCGGGAGCTCCTACAATGAGCAGTTCTTC. This translates into CAITGTSGSSYNEQFF.

V gene TRBV6-6 combines with J gene TRBJ2-5; TRBD2 might be the D (6 bases). The germline gives CDR1 MNHNY, CDR2 SVGAGI (reference sequence). V was cut by 6 bases and J by 1 base, with 12 bases left in between. The CDR3 consists of 14 residues. DNA for the CDR3: TGTGCCAGCAGCCCCTCTAGCGCCCAAGAGACCCAGTACTTC. As protein: CASSPSSAQETQYF.

V usage is TRBV7-9 and J usage is TRBJ1-2, with 8 nucleotides matching TRBD1. Germline CDR1 reads SEHNR; CDR2 reads FQNEAQ (reference sequence). The V segment lost 5 bases and the J segment 6 bases; nucleotides outside the gene matches: 5. The CDR3 consists of 13 residues. CDR3 in DNA: TGTGCCAGCAGCGCGGACAGGGTTCATGGCTACACCTTC. Residues: CASSADRVHGYTF.

The V gene is TRBV29-1, the J gene TRBJ2-7; TRBD1 matches 10 bases. Germline V gene data show CDR1 as SQVTM and CDR2 as ANQGSEA. The length of the CDR3 is 14 residues. The CDR3 nucleotides read TGCCAAGCTTGGGGACAGGGGATTTCCCACGAGCAGTACTTC. Its translation: CQAWGQGISHEQYF.

This clone has only one observation. This chain uses TRBV4-1 with TRBJ1-1, with no clear D. The CDR3 totals 16 residues. Trimming took off 4 bases at V and 5 bases at J, with 20 bases between the two ends. Germline lookup yields CDR1 MGHRA and CDR2 YSYEKL. The CDR3, as DNA: TGCGCCAGCAGCCTTCTCATCCCGGTCCTCGCGACTGAAGCTTTCTTT. Amino acid sequence: CASSLLIPVLATEAFF.

The chain uses TRBV10-3 and TRBJ1-5; no clear D gene. From germline, CDR1 is ENHRY and CDR2 SYGVKD. The CDR3 contains 13 residues. Trimming pared 2 bases from V and 4 bases from J, leaving 6 bases between. The CDR3 reads CAISEEGNQPQHF. The CDR3 nucleotides are TGTGCCATCAGTGAGGAGGGAAATCAGCCCCAGCATTTT.

This chain uses TRBV5-1 with TRBJ2-1; a weak D match, TRBD2 (5 bases). V gave up 7 bases and J gave up 5 bases, with 16 bases separating them. Looked up from germline, CDR1 is SGHRS and CDR2 is YFSETQ. CDR3 size: 14 residues. The CDR3 protein is CASSSPGIHNEQFF. In DNA, the CDR3 is TGCGCCAGCTCCTCCCCGGGAATCCACAATGAGCAGTTCTTC.

The chain joins TRBV10-3 to TRBJ2-1; D uncertain. The CDR3 contains 12 residues. Per germline, CDR1 ENHRY and CDR2 SYGVKD. Trimming took off 3 bases at V and 15 bases at J, with 15 bases between the two ends. CDR3 loop: CAISDARYLRFF. The CDR3 region has the DNA TGTGCCATCAGTGACGCGAGATACTTACGGTTCTTC.

The CDR3 loop reads CASSLQVIPLMNTEAFF. Written as DNA, the CDR3 is TGTGCCAGCAGCTTGCAGGTTATCCCTCTCATGAACACTGAAGCTTTCTTT. The V and J genes are TRBV5-6 and TRBJ1-1; D not resolved. The germline gives CDR1 SGHDT, CDR2 YYEEEE. Deletions cut 1 base from V and 0 bases from J, with 16 bases between. This CDR3 comprises 17 residues.